This T cell receptor (beta chain) emerged from a study of cytomegalovirus exposure and HLA in healthy donors. Study at large: Most genotyped donors, approximately 77% of more than 300, had Caucasian-associated genetic ancestry.

Note on this clone: Antigen unknown.

Both 60 Vbeta primers and 13 Jbeta primers went into the PCR. Sequencing used immunoSEQ multiplex PCR; TCRdb keeps in-frame clones, though not all of them. The sample has roughly 99,000 clones, around three quarters seen once; the top ten hold over 15%. Findings of the study overall: Later analysis showed TCR association rates varying by HLA locus, highest for DRB1 and lowest for HLA-C. Association with HLA alleles at 0.05 false discovery rate was found for 16,951 TCR beta sequences in a later analysis.

V lost 0 bases, J lost 4 bases, and 4 bases stayed unmatched. This CDR3 region has 16 residues. CDR1 and CDR2 (germline): LGHNA, YNFKEQ. The TCR was taken from a man aged 55-75 years in good health and CMV-seropositive. The sequenced sample consisted of PBMCs. The V and J genes are TRBV4-2 and TRBJ2-3; 10 bases fit TRBD2. The CDR3 here is CASSQDVAGGPDTQYF. In DNA, the CDR3 is TGTGCCAGCAGCCAAGATGTAGCGGGGGGCCCAGATACGCAGTATTTT.